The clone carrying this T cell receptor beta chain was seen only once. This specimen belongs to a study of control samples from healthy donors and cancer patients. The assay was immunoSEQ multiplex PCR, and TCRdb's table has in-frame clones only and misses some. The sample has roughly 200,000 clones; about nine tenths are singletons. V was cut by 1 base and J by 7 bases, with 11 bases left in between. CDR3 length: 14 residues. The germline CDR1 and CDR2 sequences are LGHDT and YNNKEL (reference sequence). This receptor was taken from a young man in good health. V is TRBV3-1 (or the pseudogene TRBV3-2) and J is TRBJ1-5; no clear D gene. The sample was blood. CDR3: CASSQGLGGQPQHF. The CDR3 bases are TGTGCCAGCAGCCAAGGTTTAGGTGGCCAGCCCCAGCATTTT.